There are a few counts of the clone carrying this TCR beta chain. These data originate in a study of blood T cells in healthy people across ages. Trimming left V 5 bases short and J 2 bases short, with 19 bases between. CDR3 length: 17 residues. Germline values: CDR1 MDHEN, CDR2 SYDVKM. A J-beta primer mix and a sample-barcoded 5' primer were used in a second PCR of roughly 6 to 11 cycles. TCRdb redid the calling of the 5' RACE reads with MiXCR, one entry per CDR3 protein. Of around 780,000 distinct CDR3 sequences in the sample, around 24% were seen once. The same sample was also used in a study of T cells of mothers and their children.

The chain has TRBV28 and TRBJ1-5; D call uncertain. Material: blood. The sequence was obtained from a boy aged 5-17 years in good health. The CDR3 DNA is TGTGCCAGCAGTCTAAGTCCTCGTGAGGGAGGCAATCAGCCCCAGCATTTT. It codes for CASSLSPREGGNQPQHF.